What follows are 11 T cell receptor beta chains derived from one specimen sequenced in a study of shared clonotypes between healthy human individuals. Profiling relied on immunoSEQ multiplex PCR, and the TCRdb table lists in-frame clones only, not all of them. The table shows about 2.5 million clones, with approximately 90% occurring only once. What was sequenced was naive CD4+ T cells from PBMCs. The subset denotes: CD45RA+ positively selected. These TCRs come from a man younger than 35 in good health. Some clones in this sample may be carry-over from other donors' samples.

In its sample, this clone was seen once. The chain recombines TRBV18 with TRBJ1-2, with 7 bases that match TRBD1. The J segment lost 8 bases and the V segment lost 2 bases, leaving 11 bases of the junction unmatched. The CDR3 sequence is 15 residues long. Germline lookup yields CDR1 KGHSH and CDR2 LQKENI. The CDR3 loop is CASSPSNDRAGGYTF. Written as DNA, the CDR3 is TGTGCCAGCTCACCATCGAACGACAGGGCTGGAGGCTACACCTTC.

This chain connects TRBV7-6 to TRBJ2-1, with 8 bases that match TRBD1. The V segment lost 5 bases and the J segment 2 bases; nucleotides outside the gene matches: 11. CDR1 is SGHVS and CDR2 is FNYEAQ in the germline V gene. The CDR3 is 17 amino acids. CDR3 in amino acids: CASSRPHGTGAYNEQFF. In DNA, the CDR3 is TGTGCCAGCAGCCGCCCGCACGGGACAGGAGCCTACAATGAGCAGTTCTTC.

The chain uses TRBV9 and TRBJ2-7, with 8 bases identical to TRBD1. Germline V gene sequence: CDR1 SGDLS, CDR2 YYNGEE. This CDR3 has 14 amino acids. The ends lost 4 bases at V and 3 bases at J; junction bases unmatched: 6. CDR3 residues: CASSPGGTGYEQYF. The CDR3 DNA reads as TGTGCCAGCAGCCCCGGCGGGACAGGCTACGAGCAGTACTTC.

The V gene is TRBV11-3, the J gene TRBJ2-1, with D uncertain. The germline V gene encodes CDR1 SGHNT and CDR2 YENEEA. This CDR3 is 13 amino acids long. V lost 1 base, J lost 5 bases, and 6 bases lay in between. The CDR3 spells CASSLAVHNEQFF. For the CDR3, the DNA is TGTGCCAGCAGCTTAGCCGTACACAATGAGCAGTTCTTC.

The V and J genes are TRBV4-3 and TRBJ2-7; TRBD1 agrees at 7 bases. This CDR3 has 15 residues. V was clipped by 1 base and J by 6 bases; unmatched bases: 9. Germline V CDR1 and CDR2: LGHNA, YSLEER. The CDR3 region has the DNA TGCGCCAGCAGCCAAGTCAGGGGGTGGGGAACCGAGCAGTACTTC. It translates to CASSQVRGWGTEQYF.

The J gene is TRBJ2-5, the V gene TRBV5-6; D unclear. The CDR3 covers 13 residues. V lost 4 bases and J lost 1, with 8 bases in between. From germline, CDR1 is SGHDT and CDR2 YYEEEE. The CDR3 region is CASSPWSQETQYF. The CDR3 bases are TGTGCCAGCAGCCCTTGGTCCCAAGAGACCCAGTACTTC.

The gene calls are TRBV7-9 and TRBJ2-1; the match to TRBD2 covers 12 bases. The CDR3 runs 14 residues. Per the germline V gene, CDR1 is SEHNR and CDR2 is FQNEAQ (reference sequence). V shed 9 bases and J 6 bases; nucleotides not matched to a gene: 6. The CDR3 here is CASGLAGGSNEQFF. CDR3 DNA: TGTGCCAGTGGGCTAGCGGGAGGGAGCAATGAGCAGTTCTTC.

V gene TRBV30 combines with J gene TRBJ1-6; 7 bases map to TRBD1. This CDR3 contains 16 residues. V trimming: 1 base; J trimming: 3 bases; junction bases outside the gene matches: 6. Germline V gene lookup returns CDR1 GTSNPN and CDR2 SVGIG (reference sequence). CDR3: CAWSEDRPVYNSPLHF. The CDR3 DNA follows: TGTGCCTGGAGTGAGGACAGGCCGGTCTATAATTCACCCCTCCACTTT.

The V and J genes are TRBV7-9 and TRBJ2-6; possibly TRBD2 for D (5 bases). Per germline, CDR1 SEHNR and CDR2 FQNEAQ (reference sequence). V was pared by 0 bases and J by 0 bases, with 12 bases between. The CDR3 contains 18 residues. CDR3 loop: CASSLAEGPSSGANVLTF. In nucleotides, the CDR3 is TGTGCCAGCAGCTTAGCCGAGGGCCCCAGCTCTGGGGCCAACGTCCTGACTTTC.

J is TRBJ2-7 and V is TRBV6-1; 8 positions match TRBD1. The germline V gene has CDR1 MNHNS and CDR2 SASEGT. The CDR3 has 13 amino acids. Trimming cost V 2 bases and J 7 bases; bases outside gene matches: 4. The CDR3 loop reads CASSEPRGLEQYF. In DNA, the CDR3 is TGTGCCAGCAGTGAACCCAGGGGGCTAGAGCAGTACTTC.

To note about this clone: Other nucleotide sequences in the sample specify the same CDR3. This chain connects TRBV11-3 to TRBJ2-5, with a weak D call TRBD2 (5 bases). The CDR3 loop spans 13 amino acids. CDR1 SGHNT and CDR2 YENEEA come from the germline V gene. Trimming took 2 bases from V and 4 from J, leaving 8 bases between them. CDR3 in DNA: TGTGCCAGCAGCTTACGGGGAGCAGAGACCCAGTACTTC. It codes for CASSLRGAETQYF.